These 22 T cell receptor beta chains came from one sample sequenced in a study of T-cell reconstitution after alpha-beta-depleted transplantation in children. Preparation of the TCRbeta library used unique molecular identifiers. MiXCR was run by TCRdb on the PCR reads, yielding one entry per CDR3 protein. Altogether about 210,000 distinct CDR3 sequences are present, around a sixth being singletons, with the ten largest covering around two fifths. The specimen comprised PBMCs, mostly from graft donor cells, sampled 360 days after TCRalphabeta/CD19-depleted stem cell transplant. These TCRs come from a male patient aged 2 to 10 who had a stem cell transplant for acute lymphoblastic leukemia, so the T cells may come from the graft donor.

This chain joins TRBV7-8 and TRBJ2-5, with D possibly matching TRBD2 (6 bases). Germline V gives CDR1 SGHVS, CDR2 FQNEAQ. The CDR3 sequence is 15 residues long. The V gene lost 5 bases and the J gene lost 2 bases, with 15 bases spanning the gap. The CDR3 is CASSPRASAQETQYF. In DNA form, the CDR3 reads TGTGCCAGCAGCCCGCGAGCTAGCGCACAAGAGACCCAGTACTTC.

J is TRBJ2-7 and V is TRBV10-3; D uncertain. The CDR3 contains 13 residues. Germline V CDR1 and CDR2: ENHRY, SYGVKD. With 3 bases removed from V and 7 bases from J, the gap between germline ends came to 13 bases. In DNA, the CDR3 is TGTGCCATCAGTGAATCTGTCAGGAGTGAGCAGTACTTC. It encodes CAISESVRSEQYF.

This clonotype was seen only a few times. This chain links TRBV4-3 with TRBJ2-7; no firm D call. CDR1 and CDR2 (germline): LGHNA, YSLEER. This CDR3 contains 15 residues. Trimming shortened V by 5 bases and J by 6 bases, and 20 bases separated the two germline ends. CDR3 nucleotides: TGCGCCAGCAGCGAAAGGGCGGCAGGTATGGGCGAGCAGTACTTC. Its protein product is CASSERAAGMGEQYF.

The table lists this clonotype with a few counts. The chain couples TRBV6-5 to TRBJ2-3; perhaps TRBD2 as D (5 bases). The germline CDR1 and CDR2 sequences are MNHEY and SVGAGI. This CDR3 spans 15 amino acids. The V end was cut by 2 bases, the J end by 5 bases, with 14 bases between. CDR3 protein: CASSYVGLSGDTQYF. The CDR3 DNA sequence: TGTGCCAGCAGTTACGTCGGACTTTCCGGAGATACGCAGTATTTT.

This clonotype was observed a handful of times. This chain connects TRBV6-2 or TRBV6-3 to TRBJ2-2, with 8 positions matching TRBD1. The CDR3 sequence is 13 residues long. J gave up 6 bases and V 7 bases, and 4 bases lay outside the gene matches. CDR1 and CDR2 from the germline V gene are MNHEY and SVGEGT. CDR3: CASTLTGAGELFF. For the CDR3, the DNA is TGTGCCAGCACCTTGACAGGGGCCGGGGAGCTGTTTTTT.

This chain links TRBV28 with TRBJ1-1; D uncertain. With 6 bases removed from V and 5 bases from J, the gap between germline ends came to 13 bases. The CDR3 runs 13 residues. CDR1 and CDR2 from the germline V gene are MDHEN and SYDVKM. The CDR3 region is CASSSHDGTEAFF. The CDR3 DNA sequence: TGTGCCAGCAGCTCCCATGATGGAACTGAAGCTTTCTTT.

This clonotype appeared many times. The rearrangement joins TRBV5-5 to TRBJ1-6; D gene unclear. This CDR3 has 13 amino acids. Germline V gene lookup returns CDR1 SGHKS and CDR2 YYEKEE (reference sequence). The germline V and J ends were trimmed by 0 bases and 8 bases, with 6 bases remaining between them. Written as DNA, the CDR3 is TGTGCCAGCAGCTTGGAATATGATTCACCCCTCCACTTT. As protein: CASSLEYDSPLHF. The whole variable domain, remainder taken from reference TRBV5-5 and TRBJ1-6, is DAGVTQSPTHLIKTRGQQVTLRCSPISGHKSVSWYQQVLGQGPQFIFQYYEKEERGRGNFPDRFSARQFPNYSSELNVNALLLGDSALYLCASSLEYDSPLHFGNGTRLTVT.

This sequence joins TRBV25-1 and TRBJ2-2; no reliable D call. CDR3 length equals 13 residues. Germline V gene lookup returns CDR1 MGHDK and CDR2 SYGVNS. V was cut by 6 bases and J by 0 bases, with 5 bases left in between. The CDR3 DNA sequence: TGTGCCAGCAGCGACACGAACACCGGGGAGCTGTTTTTT. Translation gives CASSDTNTGELFF.

This clonotype appeared a few times. The chain has TRBV29-1 and TRBJ2-3, with TRBD1 matching over 10 bases. Germline V gene sequence: CDR1 SQVTM, CDR2 ANQGSEA. V gave up 8 bases and J gave up 1 base; unmatched junction bases: 9. The CDR3 is 15 residues long. The CDR3 region is CSSGTGDYGTDTQYF. The CDR3 nucleotides are TGCAGCTCCGGGACAGGGGATTATGGCACAGATACGCAGTATTTT.

This clonotype was observed a few times. The chain joins TRBV6-2 or TRBV6-3 to TRBJ2-1; a possible D gene is TRBD2 (5 bases). Germline-derived CDR1 and CDR2 are MNHEY and SVGEGT. V lost 1 base, J lost 0 bases, and 16 bases lay in between. The CDR3 length is 18 residues. CDR3 coding DNA: TGTGCCAGCAGTTACTTTTTGGATAGCGCAAGCTCCTACAATGAGCAGTTCTTC. Residues: CASSYFLDSASSYNEQFF.

This clonotype was seen a few times. The junction departs from germline at one end; a sequencing error may be responsible. This chain links TRBV2 with TRBJ1-6; D call uncertain. Germline V gene sequence: CDR1 SNHLY, CDR2 FYNNEI. This CDR3 contains 12 residues. DNA of the CDR3: TGTGCCAGCAGGGAAGGCATTTCACCCCTCCACTTT. It yields the protein CASREGISPLHF.

The CDR3 nucleotides read TGTGCCAGCAGCCCTAAGGGTGATGGGTACGAGCAGTACTTC. The encoded protein is CASSPKGDGYEQYF. The V gene is TRBV5-6, the J gene TRBJ2-7, with D uncertain. The length of the CDR3 is 14 residues. Germline CDR1 SGHDT, CDR2 YYEEEE. With 4 bases removed from V and 4 bases from J, the gap between germline ends came to 15 bases.

This chain links TRBV15 with TRBJ2-5; perhaps TRBD1 as D (6 bases). The CDR3 loop spans 14 amino acids. Germline CDR1 reads LNHNV; CDR2 reads YYDKDF (reference sequence). Between the trimmed V and J ends, which lost 1 base and 4 bases, there was a span of 10 bases. This CDR3 reads CATSRGQVPETQYF. The CDR3, as DNA: TGTGCCACCAGCAGAGGACAGGTCCCAGAGACCCAGTACTTC.

V is TRBV3-1 and J is TRBJ2-7; a possible D gene is TRBD2 (6 bases). This CDR3 region has 14 residues. The V gene's germline CDR1 is LGHDT and CDR2 YNNKEL (reference sequence). Trimming cost V 4 bases and J 5 bases, with 15 bases left between them. CDR3 DNA sequence: TGTGCCAGCAGCCGGGGGGAGCTAGTTCACGAGCAGTACTTC. Translated: CASSRGELVHEQYF.

This clonotype was seen a handful of times. The chain combines TRBV7-9 with TRBJ1-5; perhaps TRBD1 as D (6 bases). V was trimmed by 5 bases and J by 1 base, leaving 15 bases between them. Germline V CDR1 and CDR2: SEHNR, FQNEAQ (reference sequence). The CDR3 is 16 amino acids. CDR3 in amino acids: CASSQGAGDSNQPQHF. The CDR3, as DNA: TGTGCCAGCAGCCAAGGGGCAGGGGACAGCAATCAGCCCCAGCATTTT.

In this sample, this clonotype turned up many times. The chain employs TRBV7-9 and TRBJ2-2; perhaps D is TRBD1 or TRBD2 (6 bases each). This CDR3 spans 18 amino acids. CDR1 and CDR2 (germline): SEHNR, FQNEAQ (reference sequence). V dropped 5 bases and J dropped 3 bases, with 22 bases sitting between them. The CDR3 reads CASSPFSGGPTYTGELFF. In DNA form, the CDR3 reads TGTGCCAGCAGCCCTTTTTCTGGGGGGCCAACCTACACCGGGGAGCTGTTTTTT.

This clonotype appeared a few times. The chain recombines TRBV5-1 with TRBJ2-6; D is possibly TRBD1 (6 bases). The germline gives CDR1 SGHRS, CDR2 YFSETQ. CDR3 size: 15 residues. V was shortened by 6 bases and J by 2 bases, with 12 bases between the two germline ends. This CDR3 reads CASTGVGTGANVLTF. CDR3 DNA sequence: TGCGCCAGCACAGGGGTCGGGACTGGGGCCAACGTCCTGACTTTC. The variable domain in full, completed from reference TRBV5-1 and TRBJ2-6, reads KAGVTQTPRYLIKTRGQQVTLSCSPISGHRSVSWYQQTPGQGLQFLFEYFSETQRNKGNFPGRFSGRQFSNSRSEMNVSTLELGDSALYLCASTGVGTGANVLTFGAGSRLTVL.

This clonotype has a count of ten or more. The chain carries TRBV6-1 and TRBJ1-1; perhaps TRBD1 as D (5 bases). This CDR3 contains 16 residues. The V end lost 5 bases, the J end lost 4 bases, and 20 bases lay between the germline ends. Germline V gene sequence: CDR1 MNHNS, CDR2 SASEGT. CDR3 amino acids: CASSRTYDSPRTEAFF. The CDR3 nucleotides read TGTGCCAGCAGTCGAACTTATGACAGCCCTCGCACTGAAGCTTTCTTT.

The V call is TRBV12-3 or TRBV12-4, the J call TRBJ2-3; D unclear. The CDR3 has 13 residues. V lost 5 bases and J 3 bases, leaving 9 bases between the germline ends. Here the CDR3 reads CASSPRQTDTQYF. The CDR3 nucleotides are TGTGCCAGCAGTCCCCGTCAGACAGATACGCAGTATTTT.

This clonotype was seen repeatedly, ten times or more. This chain connects TRBV5-1 to TRBJ2-7; 7 nucleotides line up with TRBD1. Germline lookup yields CDR1 SGHRS and CDR2 YFSETQ. V gave up 4 bases and J gave up 2 bases; unmatched junction bases: 9. The CDR3 totals 15 residues. CDR3 residues: CASSLSGTAPYEQYF. The CDR3, as DNA: TGCGCCAGCAGCCTCTCCGGGACAGCGCCCTACGAGCAGTACTTC.

This clonotype showed up just a few times. The rearrangement links TRBV7-9 to TRBJ1-1; perhaps TRBD1 as D (6 bases). The CDR3 covers 14 residues. V shed 5 bases and J shed 3 bases, with 13 bases lying between them. Germline V gene data show CDR1 as SEHNR and CDR2 as FQNEAQ (reference sequence). The DNA of the CDR3 is TGTGCCAGCAGCCAACAGGGAGGGGACACTGAAGCTTTCTTT. It is translated as CASSQQGGDTEAFF.

The chain is built from TRBV20-1 and TRBJ1-5, with D possibly matching TRBD1 (6 bases). The CDR3 length is 14 residues. Trimming removed 4 bases at V and 6 bases at J, with 16 bases between. CDR1 and CDR2 from the germline V gene are DFQATT and SNEGSKA (reference sequence). The CDR3 nucleotides read TGCAGTGCTACCTACTACAGGGATTTTCAGCCCCAGCATTTT. It codes for CSATYYRDFQPQHF.